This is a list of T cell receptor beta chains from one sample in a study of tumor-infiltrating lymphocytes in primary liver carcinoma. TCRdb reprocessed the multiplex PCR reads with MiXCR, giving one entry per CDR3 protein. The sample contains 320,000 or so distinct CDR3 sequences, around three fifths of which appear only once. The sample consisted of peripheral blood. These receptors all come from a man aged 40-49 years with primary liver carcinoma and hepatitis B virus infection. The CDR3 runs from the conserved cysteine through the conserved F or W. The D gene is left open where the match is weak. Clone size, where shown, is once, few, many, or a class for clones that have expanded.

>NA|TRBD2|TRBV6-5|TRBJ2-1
TGTGCCAAGAGTCCGCGGACTAGCGGGAAACGTAATGAGCAGTTCTTC
CAKSPRTSGKRNEQFF
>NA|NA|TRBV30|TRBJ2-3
TGTGCCTGGAGTGCTGGGGGGATGAGCACAGATACGCAGTGTTTT
CAWSAGGMSTDTQCF
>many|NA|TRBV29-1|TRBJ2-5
TGCAGCGTTCATACAGGGGAGACCCAGTACTTC
CSVHTGETQYF
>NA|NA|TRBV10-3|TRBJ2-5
TGTGCCATCACTGAGTCGAAAGGGAGAGAGACCCAGTACTTC
CAITESKGRETQYF
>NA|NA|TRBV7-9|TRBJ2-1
TGTGCCAGCAGCCCGACGGGACGTCCCGCCAATGAGCAGTTCTTC
CASSPTGRPANEQFF
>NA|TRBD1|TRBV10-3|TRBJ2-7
TGTGCCATCAGTCAGGGGGAAAATGGCGACGAGCAGTACTTC
CAISQGENGDEQYF
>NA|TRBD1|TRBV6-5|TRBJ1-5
TGTGCCAGCAGGGCCGCAGGGGGCAATGAGCCCCGGCATTTT
CASRAAGGNEPRHF
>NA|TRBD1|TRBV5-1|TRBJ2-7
TGCGCCAGCAGCTTGGGACAGGGGAGGAACTACGAGCAGAACTTC
CASSLGQGRNYEQNF
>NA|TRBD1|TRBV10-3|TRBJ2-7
TGTGTCATCAGTGAGTCTAGGACAGGGGGACTCTACGAGCAGTACTTC
CVISESRTGGLYEQYF
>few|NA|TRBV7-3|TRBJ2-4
TGTGCCAGCAGCTTGGAGGGGGCCAACATTCAGTACTTC
CASSLEGANIQYF
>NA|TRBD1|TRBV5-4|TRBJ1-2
TGTGCCAGCAGCTTGGGGACAGGGGGCAAAGCTAACTATGGCTACACCTTC
CASSLGTGGKANYGYTF
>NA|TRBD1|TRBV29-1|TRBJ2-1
TGCAGCGCTATCCGGACAGGGGTGAAGGGTGAGCAGTTCTTC
CSAIRTGVKGEQFF
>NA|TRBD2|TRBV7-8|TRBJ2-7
TGTGCCAGCACGCCCGGACTAGCGGGGGTCACCTACGAGCAGTACTTC
CASTPGLAGVTYEQYF
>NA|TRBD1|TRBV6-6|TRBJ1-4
TGTGTCAGCAGTCCTTTGGACAGGGGTGATGAAAAACTGTTTTTT
CVSSPLDRGDEKLFF
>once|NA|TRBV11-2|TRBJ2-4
TGTGCCAGCAGCCCGATAGGGGGCAGGGAGGCGAACATTCAGTACTTC
CASSPIGGREANIQYF
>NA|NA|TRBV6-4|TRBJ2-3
TGTGCCAGCAGTGACGGGACTAGCACAGATACGCAGTATTTT
CASSDGTSTDTQYF
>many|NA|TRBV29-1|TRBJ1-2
TGCAGCGTTGCCGGGGGCGCGGGTGGCTACACCTTC
CSVAGGAGGYTF
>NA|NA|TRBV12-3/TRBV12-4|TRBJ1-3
TGTGCCAGCACCTCACAGGGAGAAGGAAACACCATATATTTT
CASTSQGEGNTIYF
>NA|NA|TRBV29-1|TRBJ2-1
TGCACCGTTGAAGACCCCTATAACAATAAGCAGTTCTTC
CTVEDPYNNKQFF
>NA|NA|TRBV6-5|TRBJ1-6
TGTGCCATCACTAACCGGGACCAAGGATATTCACCCCTCCACTTT
CAITNRDQGYSPLHF
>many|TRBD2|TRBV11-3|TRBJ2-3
TGTGCCAGCAGCCGTCGGACTAGCGGGTTCGATACGCAGTATTTT
CASSRRTSGFDTQYF
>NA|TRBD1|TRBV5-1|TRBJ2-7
TGCGCCAGCTGCTTGGGACAGGTAGACCACGAGCAGTACTTC
CASCLGQVDHEQYF
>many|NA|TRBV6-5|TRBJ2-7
TGTGCCACCTTTGACGACAGAACCTACGAGCAGTACTTC
CATFDDRTYEQYF
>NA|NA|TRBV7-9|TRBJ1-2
TGTGCCAGCGGCTTAATTAAGGCCCCGGAGGGCTACACCTTC
CASGLIKAPEGYTF
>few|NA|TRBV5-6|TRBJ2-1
TGTGCCAGCAGCTTCGGGAGAGATGGGCAGTTCTTC
CASSFGRDGQFF
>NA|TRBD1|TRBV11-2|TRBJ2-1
TGTGCCAGCAGCCCGGACAGGGGAGATGAGCAGTTCTTC
CASSPDRGDEQFF
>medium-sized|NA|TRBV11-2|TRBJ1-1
TGTGCCAGCAGCCAGGAGGGGAGCCGAACCACTGAAGCTTTCTTT
CASSQEGSRTTEAFF
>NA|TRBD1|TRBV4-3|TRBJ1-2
TGCGCCAGCAGCCAAGACGGGACAGGGTCTAGCTATGGCTACGCCTTC
CASSQDGTGSSYGYAF
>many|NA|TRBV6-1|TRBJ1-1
TGTGCCAGCAGTGAAGGTCCGGTGAACACTGAAGCTTTCTTT
CASSEGPVNTEAFF
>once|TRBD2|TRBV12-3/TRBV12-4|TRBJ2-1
TGTGCCAGTAGGCGCACTAGCGGGAGAGTCAATGAGCAGTTCTTC
CASRRTSGRVNEQFF
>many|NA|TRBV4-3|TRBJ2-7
TGCGCCAGCAGCCCGGCGACGGAAAACGACGAGCAGTACTTC
CASSPATENDEQYF
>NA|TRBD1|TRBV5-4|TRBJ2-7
TGTGCCAGCAGCTACAGGGGCCCCTGCGAGCAGTACTTC
CASSYRGPCEQYF
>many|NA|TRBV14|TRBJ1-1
TGTGCCAGCAGCCCTCAACCGCGGCTGAACACTGAAGCTTTCTTT
CASSPQPRLNTEAFF
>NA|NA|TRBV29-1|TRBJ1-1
TGCATCGTTGCAGTTTTGAACGCTGAAGCTTTCTTT
CIVAVLNAEAFF
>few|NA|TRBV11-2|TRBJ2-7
TGTGCCAGCAGCCGGGGGCGGATGACCTACGAGCAGTACTTC
CASSRGRMTYEQYF
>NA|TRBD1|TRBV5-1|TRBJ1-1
TGCGCCAGCAGCTCACCCACAGGGGACACTGAAGCTTTCTTT
CASSSPTGDTEAFF
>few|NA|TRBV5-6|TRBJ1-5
TGTGCCAGCAGCTTGGGGAGGGACGGCATTCAGCATTTT
CASSLGRDGIQHF
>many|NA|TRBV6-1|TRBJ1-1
TGTGCCAGCAGTTTTCATCGGAACACTGAAGCTTTCTTT
CASSFHRNTEAFF
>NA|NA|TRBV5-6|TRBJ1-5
TGTGCCAGCATCTTCGGATGGGGCGGCAATCAGCCCCAGCATTTT
CASIFGWGGNQPQHF
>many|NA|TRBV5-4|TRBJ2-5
TGTGCCAGCAGCTTGGCGGCGGTTCAAGAGACCCAGTACTTC
CASSLAAVQETQYF
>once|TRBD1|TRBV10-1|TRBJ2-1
TGCGCCAGCAGCCGGGACAGGGCATACGATGAGCAGTTCTTC
CASSRDRAYDEQFF
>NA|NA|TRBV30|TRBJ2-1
TGTGCCTGCCTCCCTAAAGGAATAAAAGTAGACAATGAGCAGTTCTTC
CACLPKGIKVDNEQFF
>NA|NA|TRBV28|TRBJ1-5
TGTGCCAGCACCCTCCCCCCGGACAGCCGAAATAGCAATCAGCCCCAGCATTTT
CASTLPPDSRNSNQPQHF